These T cell receptor beta chains were read from a single sample in a study of blood T cell repertoires in COVID-19. Clones were read by immunoSEQ multiplex PCR, and TCRdb kept only the in-frame ones, dropping some. The table has under 200,000 clones, 80% to 90% seen once. Sequencing was carried out using peripheral blood. These receptors came from a woman aged 80 or older with acute or convalescent COVID-19. The CDR3 runs from the conserved cysteine through the conserved F or W. The D gene is left open where the match is weak. Clone size, where shown, is once, few, many, or a class for clones that have expanded.

clone_size,d_call,cdr3_length,v_call,j_call,cdr3_nt,cdr3_aa
NA,TRBD2,16,TRBV4-3,TRBJ2-4,TGCGCCAGCAGCCGACAAACCGGACTAGCGGGGAACATTCAGTACTTC,CASSRQTGLAGNIQYF
NA,TRBD1,15,TRBV18,TRBJ1-1,TGTGCCAGCTCACCTTCACAGGGGTTAAGCACTGAAGCTTTCTTT,CASSPSQGLSTEAFF
NA,TRBD1,15,TRBV7-2,TRBJ1-1,TGTGCCAGCAGCTCGCTAGACAGGGGGCTCACTGAAGCTTTCTTT,CASSSLDRGLTEAFF
NA,TRBD1,13,TRBV7-2,TRBJ1-4,TGTGCCAGCAGCTGGGGGACAGTAGAAAAACTGTTTTTT,CASSWGTVEKLFF
NA,TRBD1,13,TRBV9,TRBJ2-5,TGTGCCAGCAGCGTCGCAGGGGGCTGGACCCAGTACTTC,CASSVAGGWTQYF
NA,TRBD2,15,TRBV29-1,TRBJ2-3,TGCAGCGTTGAGGGCGGAGCGGGAGTAGCAGATACGCAGTATTTT,CSVEGGAGVADTQYF
NA,TRBD2,16,TRBV30,TRBJ2-5,TGTGCCTGGATATCTGGGACGGGACTAGCGGGAGAGACCCAGTACTTC,CAWISGTGLAGETQYF
few,NA,13,TRBV27,TRBJ2-3,TGTGCCAGCAGTTTGGCAGGGGCTGATACGCAGTATTTT,CASSLAGADTQYF
NA,TRBD2,15,TRBV28,TRBJ2-1,TGTGCCAGCAGTTATAGCGGGAGGGCGTACAATGAGCAGTTCTTC,CASSYSGRAYNEQFF
NA,NA,12,TRBV18,TRBJ2-7,TGTGCCAGCTCACGGGGCGAATACGAGCAGTACTTC,CASSRGEYEQYF
NA,NA,11,TRBV29-1,TRBJ2-3,TGCAGCGTGATGACAGCCGATACGCAGTATTTT,CSVMTADTQYF
NA,TRBD1,16,TRBV19,TRBJ1-3,TGTGCCAGTAGTACGCGACAGGGAGTGGGTGGAAACACCATATATTTT,CASSTRQGVGGNTIYF
NA,NA,15,TRBV2,TRBJ1-6,TGTGCCAGCATTGCAGGGGAGAACGTCTATTCACCCCTCCACTTT,CASIAGENVYSPLHF
NA,TRBD1,13,TRBV28,TRBJ1-2,TGTGCCAGCAGTTACAGGGGTTTCTATGGCTACACCTTC,CASSYRGFYGYTF
NA,TRBD2,17,TRBV7-8,TRBJ2-1,TGTGCCAGCAGCTTAGACCAGACTAGCGGGAGGGCGCATGAGCAGTTCTTC,CASSLDQTSGRAHEQFF
few,NA,12,TRBV2,TRBJ1-2,TGTGCCAGCAGTAGGGGTGGCTATGGCTACACCTTC,CASSRGGYGYTF
NA,TRBD2,15,TRBV5-4,TRBJ2-2,TGTGCCAGCAGCGCACTAGCGGCGAACACCGGGGAGCTGTTTTTT,CASSALAANTGELFF
NA,TRBD1,14,TRBV6-5,TRBJ1-6,TGTGCCAGCAGTTGGGACAGGGATAATTCACCCCTCCACTTT,CASSWDRDNSPLHF
NA,TRBD1,15,TRBV28,TRBJ1-6,TGTGCCAGCAGTTCTGGGACAGGGGCTAATTCACCCCTCCACTTT,CASSSGTGANSPLHF
NA,TRBD2,16,TRBV7-2,TRBJ2-1,TGTGCCAGCAGCCTCACTAGCGGGAGGTACTACAATGAGCAGTTCTTC,CASSLTSGRYYNEQFF
once,NA,14,TRBV7-2,TRBJ1-1,TGTGCCAGCAGCGCAGGGACTATGAACACTGAAGCTTTCTTT,CASSAGTMNTEAFF
NA,NA,14,TRBV14,TRBJ1-2,TGTGCCAGCAGCCAAGTAGAGGAGAACTATGGCTACACCTTC,CASSQVEENYGYTF
NA,NA,14,TRBV28,TRBJ1-6,TGTGCCAGCAGTTTCCCCGCTACCTATTCACCCCTCCACTTT,CASSFPATYSPLHF
NA,TRBD1,15,TRBV6-5,TRBJ1-6,TGTGCCAGCAGTTCGGACAGGGTCTGGAATTCACCCCTCCACTTT,CASSSDRVWNSPLHF
NA,TRBD1,15,TRBV2,TRBJ2-3,TGTGCCAGCAGTGAAAACCAGGGGGGCACAGATACGCAGTATTTT,CASSENQGGTDTQYF
NA,TRBD1,16,TRBV15,TRBJ1-5,TGTGCCACCAGCAGAGGGACAGGGAGTAGCAATCAGCCCCAGCATTTT,CATSRGTGSSNQPQHF
NA,TRBD1,16,TRBV4-1,TRBJ2-7,TGCGCCAGCAGCCAAGCAGGGACAGGGAGGGTCTACGAGCAGTACTTC,CASSQAGTGRVYEQYF
NA,NA,13,TRBV30,TRBJ2-6,TGTGCCTGGAAATTGGGGGACACGGACGTCCTGACTTTC,CAWKLGDTDVLTF
NA,NA,14,TRBV19,TRBJ2-3,TGTGCCAGTAGTCCCCAGGCGCCTACAGATACGCAGTATTTT,CASSPQAPTDTQYF
NA,NA,14,TRBV5-1,TRBJ1-4,TGCGCCAGCAGCGAACAGGGATATCATGAAAAACTGTTTTTT,CASSEQGYHEKLFF
NA,NA,13,TRBV12-1,TRBJ2-1,TGTGCCAGCAGCAGCGGCAGTTTCAATGAGCAGTTCTTC,CASSSGSFNEQFF
NA,NA,14,TRBV6-5,TRBJ1-6,TGTGCCAGCAGCCGGACAGAGGAGAACTCACCCCTCCACTTT,CASSRTEENSPLHF
NA,NA,17,TRBV19,TRBJ1-3,TGTGCCAGTAGTATCCTCGGTGGGGGCCCATCTGGAAACACCATATATTTT,CASSILGGGPSGNTIYF
NA,NA,11,TRBV29-1,TRBJ2-1,TGCAGCGTGGCAAATAAAAATGAGCAGTTCTTC,CSVANKNEQFF
NA,TRBD2,14,TRBV6-2/TRBV6-3,TRBJ2-7,TGTGCCAGCAGTTACGGACTAGCGGGAATCGAGCAGTACTTC,CASSYGLAGIEQYF
NA,TRBD2,14,TRBV6-6,TRBJ2-7,TGTGCCAGCAGTCCCGCTAGCGGGAAATACGAGCAGTACTTC,CASSPASGKYEQYF
NA,NA,15,TRBV3-1/TRBV3-2,TRBJ2-7,TGTGCCAGCAGCCAAGTTGGAGGGCCCTACTACGAGCAGTACTTC,CASSQVGGPYYEQYF
NA,NA,14,TRBV28,TRBJ2-7,TGTGCCAGCACTCGGGGGAACGGCGCCTACGAGCAGTACTTC,CASTRGNGAYEQYF
once,NA,12,TRBV5-5,TRBJ2-1,TGTGCCAGCAGCCGGAGTAACAATGAGCAGTTCTTC,CASSRSNNEQFF
NA,NA,14,TRBV10-3,TRBJ1-2,TGTGCCATCAGCTTACAGGGATCGGACTATGGCTACACCTTC,CAISLQGSDYGYTF
NA,TRBD1,13,TRBV2,TRBJ2-3,TGTGCCAGCGGCGGACAGGGTCCAGATACGCAGTATTTT,CASGGQGPDTQYF
NA,NA,15,TRBV7-2,TRBJ2-1,TGTGCCAGCAGCCCACAGGGATCGGCCCGGGTTGAGCAGTTCTTC,CASSPQGSARVEQFF
NA,NA,13,TRBV24-1,TRBJ2-1,TGTGCCACCAGTAGCACAGGGAGCGATGAGCAGTTCTTC,CATSSTGSDEQFF
once,TRBD1,17,TRBV4-1,TRBJ1-2,TGCGCCAGCAGCGAGCAACAGGGGGCTCCCTATAACTATGGCTACACCTTC,CASSEQQGAPYNYGYTF
NA,TRBD1,14,TRBV5-6,TRBJ2-7,TGTGCCAGCAGCCGCCGGGACAGATCCTACGAGCAGTACTTC,CASSRRDRSYEQYF
NA,TRBD2,17,TRBV27,TRBJ2-3,TGTGCCAGCAGTTTGGGTGTGGGGCGGGAGCTTGCAGATACGCAGTATTTT,CASSLGVGRELADTQYF
NA,NA,15,TRBV29-1,TRBJ2-3,TGCAGCGTTGAAATGGGGCGGGGTAGCACAGATACGCAGTATTTT,CSVEMGRGSTDTQYF
NA,TRBD2,17,TRBV7-2,TRBJ2-1,TGTGCCAGCAGCTTAGTTGGTGTCGTCCTAGCGGGAGATGAGCAGTTCTTC,CASSLVGVVLAGDEQFF
NA,NA,16,TRBV30,TRBJ2-6,TGTGCCTGGAGTGTATCCCCCCGCTCTGGGGCCAACGTCCTGACTTTC,CAWSVSPRSGANVLTF
once,TRBD1,16,TRBV10-3,TRBJ1-6,TGTGCCACAGGGAGTACAGGGGGCGCCTATAATTCACCCCTCCACTTT,CATGSTGGAYNSPLHF
once,TRBD1,13,TRBV5-8,TRBJ2-5,TGTGCCAGCAGTCGACAGGGGGAAGAGACCCAGTACTTC,CASSRQGEETQYF
NA,TRBD1,17,TRBV2,TRBJ1-1,TGTGCCAGCAGTGGCCTCCCGTATGGGACAGGGGGAACTGAAGCTTTCTTT,CASSGLPYGTGGTEAFF
NA,TRBD1,17,TRBV9,TRBJ1-1,TGTGCCAGCAGCGTAGGTCTAGTCGGGGGACAGGGGGGTGAAGCTTTCTTT,CASSVGLVGGQGGEAFF
NA,TRBD1,14,TRBV29-1,TRBJ1-2,TGCAGCGTCTTGGGGAGCAGGGGGCTTCATGGCTACACCTTC,CSVLGSRGLHGYTF
NA,NA,16,TRBV6-6,TRBJ2-6,TGTGCCAGCAGTTACTCGGCAACCTCTGGGGCCAACGTCCTGACTTTC,CASSYSATSGANVLTF